Following are 12 T cell receptor beta chains from one sample sequenced in a study of T cells in Graves' hyperthyroidism and ophthalmopathy. Amplification of TCR beta CDR3 regions used RNA as the template. Initially, a first-round RT-PCR of the TCR CDR3 employed the HTBI primer set. MiXCR, run by TCRdb on the multiplex PCR reads, gives a single entry per CDR3 protein. This repertoire shows 500,000 to 650,000 distinct CDR3 sequences, 14% found once; its top ten account for 11% to 15%. Sequenced material: blood. These TCRs come from a woman in her 40s with Graves' hyperthyroidism.

This clonotype has at least ten counts. The V call is TRBV28, the J call TRBJ2-7, with unresolved D. CDR1 MDHEN and CDR2 SYDVKM come from the germline V gene. The CDR3 totals 16 residues. The V and J ends lost 4 bases and 0 bases respectively, with 16 bases between them. CDR3 residues: CASSSRSWVNSYEQYF. The CDR3 region has the DNA TGTGCCAGCAGTTCCCGTTCATGGGTGAACTCCTACGAGCAGTACTTC.

The chain links TRBV5-1 to TRBJ2-7, with D maybe TRBD2 (6 bases). Germline V gene data show CDR1 as SGHRS and CDR2 as YFSETQ. V was pared by 1 base and J by 3 bases, with 8 bases between. The CDR3 totals 13 residues. CDR3 sequence (DNA): TGCGCCAGCAGCTTGAGGGAGGACTACGAGCAGTACTTC. Encoded protein: CASSLREDYEQYF. Full variable domain (rest looked up from reference TRBV5-1 and TRBJ2-7): KAGVTQTPRYLIKTRGQQVTLSCSPISGHRSVSWYQQTPGQGLQFLFEYFSETQRNKGNFPGRFSGRQFSNSRSEMNVSTLELGDSALYLCASSLREDYEQYFGPGTRLTVT.

V usage is TRBV28 and J usage is TRBJ2-4, with 7 bases aligning to TRBD2. Germline CDR1 and CDR2: MDHEN and SYDVKM. The CDR3 extends over 15 amino acids. V was clipped by 4 bases and J by 2 bases; unmatched bases: 5. CDR3 DNA sequence: TGTGCCAGCAGTTCCCGGGACTACCCCAAAAACATTCAGTACTTC. Protein product: CASSSRDYPKNIQYF.

This clonotype was seen many times. The chain uses TRBV28 and TRBJ2-4; D might be TRBD2 (5 bases). This CDR3 contains 15 residues. The V and J ends lost 5 bases and 2 bases respectively, with 13 bases between them. The germline V gene encodes CDR1 MDHEN and CDR2 SYDVKM. In nucleotides, the CDR3 is TGTGCCAGCAGTCCGGCGGGCGAGTCCAAAAACATTCAGTACTTC. Protein: CASSPAGESKNIQYF.

The chain combines TRBV19 with TRBJ2-1; D gene ambiguous. Germline CDR1 and CDR2: LNHDA and SQIVND (reference sequence). V gave up 1 base and J gave up 9 bases, with 7 bases separating them. This CDR3 has 12 residues. CDR3 region: CASSIGAVEQFF. In DNA, the CDR3 is TGTGCCAGTAGTATAGGGGCAGTTGAGCAGTTCTTC.

Remarks on this clonotype: This clone may be a read error of a much larger clone one base away. The rearrangement joins TRBV3-1 to TRBJ2-1; 9 bases are shared with TRBD2. Germline loops: CDR1 LGHDT, CDR2 YNNKEL (reference sequence). This CDR3 comprises 14 residues. The CDR3 nucleotides read TGTGCCAGCAGCCAAGGTAGCGGGAGAAGTGAGCAGTCCTTC. It specifies CASSQGSGRSEQSF.

The chain joins TRBV6-1 to TRBJ2-2; TRBD2 matches 9 bases. This CDR3 contains 15 residues. Germline CDR1 reads MNHNS; CDR2 reads SASEGT. V lost 4 bases, J lost 7 bases, and 7 bases stayed unmatched. Here the CDR3 reads CASSVLAGEDGELFF. The CDR3 DNA reads as TGTGCCAGCAGTGTCTTAGCGGGAGAAGACGGGGAGCTGTTTTTT.

V usage is TRBV2 and J usage is TRBJ2-5; possibly TRBD1 for D (6 bases). The CDR3 extends over 14 amino acids. Per germline, CDR1 SNHLY and CDR2 FYNNEI. Trimming cost V 5 bases and J 4 bases, with 14 bases left between them. CDR3 nucleotides: TGTGCCAGCAGTTTCACAGGGATCCGAGAGACCCAGTACTTC. Amino acids: CASSFTGIRETQYF.

This clonotype has more than one count but fewer than ten. This chain joins TRBV6-1 and TRBJ2-2, with D perhaps TRBD2 (6 bases). Germline V gene lookup returns CDR1 MNHNS and CDR2 SASEGT. The V gene lost 5 bases and the J gene lost 5 bases, with 12 bases spanning the gap. CDR3 length: 14 amino acids. In DNA form, the CDR3 reads TGTGCCAGCAGTTTCTGGGGGGAAACCGGGGAGCTGTTTTTT. The encoded protein is CASSFWGETGELFF.

The DNA for the CDR3 is TGTGCCAGCAGTTACCTGGACGAGAACACTGAAGCTTTCTTT. Amino acid sequence: CASSYLDENTEAFF. The rearrangement uses TRBV6-5 and TRBJ1-1; D remains ambiguous. The germline CDR1 and CDR2 sequences are MNHEY and SVGAGI. With 2 bases removed from V and 1 base from J, the gap between germline ends came to 8 bases. The CDR3 loop spans 14 amino acids.

In this sample, this clonotype turned up many times. V and J are TRBV2 and TRBJ2-3; the D is unclear. V was shortened by 5 bases and J by 2 bases, with 14 bases between the two germline ends. The CDR3 contains 15 residues. Germline assignment: CDR1 SNHLY and CDR2 FYNNEI. This chain's CDR3 is CASSSWVTVTDTQYF. CDR3 DNA: TGTGCCAGCAGTTCGTGGGTTACAGTCACAGATACGCAGTATTTT.

This clonotype has a count of ten or more. This chain connects TRBV7-6 to TRBJ2-1, with TRBD2 identical over 8 bases. The CDR3 length is 20 residues. From germline, CDR1 is SGHVS and CDR2 FNYEAQ. Trimming took 2 bases from V and 3 from J; bases not matched to a gene: 18. CDR3 sequence (DNA): TGTGCCAGCAGCTTAAGAGGGGCCCTTCTACTAGCGGACAACTACAATGAGCAGTTCTTC. Translation: CASSLRGALLLADNYNEQFF. Using reference TRBV7-6 and TRBJ2-1 for the parts outside the CDR3, the full variable domain is GAGVSQSPRYKVTKRGQDVALRCDPISGHVSLYWYRQALGQGPEFLTYFNYEAQQDKSGLPNDRFSAERPEGSISTLTIQRTEQRDSAMYRCASSLRGALLLADNYNEQFFGPGTRLTVL.